The 27 T cell receptor beta chains below all came from one sample that was sequenced in a study of blood T cell repertoires in COVID-19. TCRdb keeps only in-frame clones here, not all; method: immunoSEQ multiplex PCR. The sample shows over 150,000 clones, around 78% of them seen only once. Sample: peripheral blood. The receptors were gathered from an elderly man with acute or convalescent COVID-19.

A single count supports this clone. V gene TRBV4-2 combines with J gene TRBJ1-1, with 7 bases aligning to TRBD1. CDR3 size: 16 residues. Losses at the gene ends were 5 bases for V and 4 bases for J; bases not matched to a gene: 13. Germline-derived CDR1 and CDR2 are LGHNA and YNFKEQ. The CDR3 loop is CASSMFDRARGTEAFF. CDR3 bases: TGTGCCAGCAGCATGTTCGACAGGGCAAGAGGCACTGAAGCTTTCTTT.

The chain uses TRBV7-9 and TRBJ1-3, with unresolved D. Per the germline V gene, CDR1 is SEHNR and CDR2 is FQNEAQ (reference sequence). V was cut by 5 bases and J by 1 base, with 12 bases left in between. The CDR3 is 15 residues long. In nucleotides, the CDR3 is TGTGCCAGCAGCCTTCGCGGGGAGTCTGGAAACACCATATATTTT. The encoded protein is CASSLRGESGNTIYF.

The V gene is TRBV3-1 (or the pseudogene TRBV3-2), the J gene TRBJ2-5, with D perhaps TRBD2 (5 bases). The CDR3 sequence is 13 residues long. Germline CDR1 is LGHDT and CDR2 is YNNKEL (reference sequence). Trimming left V 7 bases short and J 0 bases short, with 9 bases between. CDR3 DNA sequence: TGTGCCAGCAAGACGGGGAACCAAGAGACCCAGTACTTC. Translating it yields CASKTGNQETQYF.

The chain carries TRBV10-3 and TRBJ1-1, with 8 bases lining up with TRBD1. The CDR3 is made up of 14 amino acids. Germline values: CDR1 ENHRY, CDR2 SYGVKD. Losses at the gene ends were 6 bases for V and 1 base for J; bases not matched to a gene: 4. The CDR3 spells CAIRSGGANTEAFF. In nucleotides, the CDR3 is TGTGCCATCAGATCAGGGGGCGCGAACACTGAAGCTTTCTTT.

The chain uses TRBV7-3 and TRBJ2-1; 9 positions match TRBD2. Germline lookup yields CDR1 SGHTA and CDR2 FQGTGA. CDR3 length: 14 residues. V shed 5 bases, J shed 10 bases, and the junction held 9 bases outside the gene matches. CDR3 amino acids: CASSPAGLAGEQFF. CDR3 in DNA: TGTGCCAGCAGCCCCGCAGGGCTAGCGGGGGAGCAGTTCTTC.

The chain employs TRBV12-3 or TRBV12-4 and TRBJ2-7; perhaps TRBD1 as D (5 bases). Trimming removed 8 bases at V and 3 bases at J, with 14 bases between. The CDR3 has 13 residues. In DNA, the CDR3 is TGTGCCAGCGAGCAGGGTCTGGGCTACGAGCAGTACTTC. This encodes CASEQGLGYEQYF.

In this sample, this clone turned up a few times. This rearrangement joins TRBV7-8 to TRBJ1-2, with TRBD1 identical over 9 bases. Per germline, CDR1 SGHVS and CDR2 FQNEAQ. The CDR3 extends over 17 amino acids. The V segment lost 1 base and the J segment 8 bases; nucleotides outside the gene matches: 14. The CDR3, as DNA: TGTGCCAGCAGCTTAGGGACAGGGGATCGAGGACGCAAGGGCTACACCTTC. This codes for CASSLGTGDRGRKGYTF.

The chain employs TRBV6-5 and TRBJ1-1; 8 bases fit TRBD1. The CDR3 contains 15 residues. From germline, CDR1 is MNHEY and CDR2 SVGAGI. The junction had 7 bases not matched to a gene; V was cut back by 2 bases and J by 5 bases. DNA for the CDR3: TGTGCCAGCAGTTACCAACAGGGGGTAATGACTGAAGCTTTCTTT. Its translation is CASSYQQGVMTEAFF.

This chain links TRBV29-1 with TRBJ2-1, with D maybe TRBD2 (6 bases). V lost 4 bases and J lost 5, with 15 bases in between. The germline V gene has CDR1 SQVTM and CDR2 ANQGSEA. CDR3 length: 14 amino acids. The CDR3 loop is CSVVLVAGHNEQFF. The CDR3 DNA reads TGCAGCGTTGTTTTGGTGGCGGGGCACAATGAGCAGTTCTTC.

The DNA of the CDR3 is TGTGCCAGCAGCAATCTGGGGGCAGGTGGGGAGACCCAGTACTTC. It is translated as CASSNLGAGGETQYF. This chain links TRBV21-1 with TRBJ2-5; the D call in the table, TRBD1, was not verified against the DNA. TRBV21-1 is a pseudogene locus. The length of the CDR3 is 15 residues.

V and J are TRBV10-3 and TRBJ2-7, with 7 bases lining up with TRBD1. Germline lookup yields CDR1 ENHRY and CDR2 SYGVKD. The CDR3 is 13 residues long. Trimming at V came to 5 bases and at J to 0 bases, leaving 1 base not matched to a gene. This CDR3 reads CAISRDSSYEQYV. CDR3 sequence (DNA): TGTGCCATCAGTAGGGACAGCTCCTACGAGCAGTACGTC.

CDR3 amino acids: CASRRQGATNEKLFF. The CDR3 DNA reads TGTGCCAGCAGGCGACAGGGGGCGACTAATGAAAAACTGTTTTTT. V and J are TRBV7-8 and TRBJ1-4, with TRBD1 matching 10 bases. The CDR3 has 15 amino acids. Germline CDR1 is SGHVS and CDR2 is FQNEAQ. Germline trimming cut 6 bases from V and 2 bases from J; bases unmatched to any gene: 3.

This rearrangement joins TRBV28 to TRBJ1-2; tentative D call: TRBD1 (5 bases). The CDR3 is 14 amino acids. Trimming took 8 bases from V and 0 from J, leaving 13 bases between them. Germline V gene lookup returns CDR1 MDHEN and CDR2 SYDVKM. CDR3 residues: CASLGGMTNYGYTF. DNA of the CDR3: TGTGCCAGCTTGGGGGGTATGACTAACTATGGCTACACCTTC.

V and J are TRBV10-3 and TRBJ2-4, with 9 bases matching TRBD1. The V gene end was trimmed by 4 bases and the J gene end by 0 bases; junction bases not matched to a gene: 4. Germline CDR1 and CDR2: ENHRY and SYGVKD. CDR3 length: 16 residues. The CDR3 DNA sequence: TGTGCCATCAGTGGGACAGGGGATCCAGCCAAAAACATTCAGTACTTC. It yields the protein CAISGTGDPAKNIQYF.

The gene calls are TRBV19 and TRBJ1-5, with a weak D call TRBD1 (6 bases). The CDR3 spans 15 residues. The germline CDR1 and CDR2 sequences are LNHDA and SQIVND (reference sequence). The V end was cut by 3 bases, the J end by 5 bases, with 14 bases between. CDR3 residues: CASSIMGTPDQPQHF. The CDR3 DNA reads as TGTGCCAGTAGTATTATGGGGACACCGGATCAGCCCCAGCATTTT.

This chain uses TRBV12-5 with TRBJ1-1; D is possibly TRBD1 (6 bases). Germline CDR1 is LGHNT and CDR2 is FRNRAP. V shed 7 bases and J shed 4 bases, with 10 bases lying between them. This CDR3 contains 12 residues. The CDR3 bases are TGTGCTAGTGCCCGGGACATCACTGAAGCTTTCTTT. This translates into CASARDITEAFF.

The chain couples TRBV23-1 to TRBJ1-1, with D unclear. TRBV23-1 is reported as an ORF; its role is uncertain. V lost 0 bases to trimming and J lost 5 bases, with 10 bases between them. CDR3 length: 14 residues. The DNA of the CDR3 is TGCGCCAGCAGTCAATCGTCAGCGGGGACTGAAGCTTTCTTT. Protein: CASSQSSAGTEAFF.

A single count supports this clone. In nucleotides, the CDR3 is TGTGCCAGTAGTCCACAAACGAATTTCGGGAACACCATATATTTT. This sequence encodes CASSPQTNFGNTIYF. This chain joins TRBV19 and TRBJ1-3; D ambiguous. Germline V gene sequence: CDR1 LNHDA, CDR2 SQIVND (reference sequence). The CDR3 length is 15 residues. Trimming left V 5 bases short and J 7 bases short, with 18 bases between.

The chain joins TRBV7-9 to TRBJ2-1; possibly TRBD1 for D (6 bases). V lost 7 bases and J lost 7, with 17 bases in between. The germline V gene encodes CDR1 SEHNR and CDR2 FQNEAQ (reference sequence). The CDR3 length is 14 residues. The CDR3 loop is CASNFQGTPNEQFF. The CDR3 nucleotides are TGTGCCAGCAACTTCCAAGGGACACCGAATGAGCAGTTCTTC.

The rearrangement links TRBV15 to TRBJ2-3; a possible D gene is TRBD1 (6 bases). Trimming shortened V by 5 bases and J by 8 bases, and 14 bases separated the two germline ends. From germline, CDR1 is LNHNV and CDR2 YYDKDF (reference sequence). The CDR3 consists of 13 residues. Written as DNA, the CDR3 is TGTGCCACCAGCTTAACGACAGGTGGTACGCAGTATTTT. Protein sequence: CATSLTTGGTQYF.

The genes are TRBV3-1 (or the pseudogene TRBV3-2) and TRBJ1-3, with a possible D match to TRBD1 (5 bases). Germline V lookup: CDR1 LGHDT, CDR2 YNNKEL (reference sequence). V lost 3 bases to trimming and J lost 1 base, with 10 bases between them. CDR3 length: 15 residues. CDR3 sequence: CASSHTGGSGNTIYF. The CDR3 DNA reads as TGTGCCAGCAGCCATACGGGGGGTTCTGGAAACACCATATATTTT.

This chain connects TRBV30 to TRBJ2-7, with D possibly TRBD2 on 5 matching bases. The CDR3 extends over 15 amino acids. CDR1 is GTSNPN and CDR2 is SVGIG in the germline V gene (reference sequence). Deletions cut 2 bases from V and 0 bases from J, with 14 bases between. The chain's CDR3 is CAWSIAGFSSYEQYF. The CDR3 DNA sequence: TGTGCCTGGAGTATCGCGGGTTTCAGCTCCTACGAGCAGTACTTC.

The chain recombines TRBV2 with TRBJ2-2; 10 bases fit TRBD1. This CDR3 spans 15 amino acids. After removal of 6 bases from V and 3 bases from J, the junction contained 4 bases not matched to a gene. CDR1 is SNHLY, CDR2 FYNNEI, per germline. The CDR3 reads CASREGQGYTGELFF. Here the CDR3 DNA reads TGTGCCAGCAGGGAGGGACAGGGGTACACCGGGGAGCTGTTTTTT.

This clone has only one observation. The J gene is TRBJ2-5, the V gene TRBV19; the match to TRBD1 covers 9 bases. The V and J ends lost 6 bases and 5 bases, in that order; junction bases with no gene match: 7. In germline, CDR1 is LNHDA, CDR2 SQIVND (reference sequence). CDR3 length equals 14 residues. CDR3 sequence: CASRAGQGSETQYF. The CDR3 DNA reads TGTGCCAGTAGGGCCGGACAGGGGTCGGAGACCCAGTACTTC.

This chain uses TRBV18 with TRBJ1-6; 7 nucleotides match TRBD1. This CDR3 has 19 amino acids. Germline V gene lookup returns CDR1 KGHSH and CDR2 LQKENI. The ends lost 3 bases at V and 0 bases at J; junction bases unmatched: 11. Written as DNA, the CDR3 is TGTGCCAGCTCACCTATTCCCCTCAGGGGGAGCTCCTATAATTCACCCCTCCACTTT. This codes for CASSPIPLRGSSYNSPLHF.

This clone was detected only a few times. This chain connects TRBV4-2 to TRBJ1-4; D is perhaps TRBD1 (6 bases). Trimming removed 4 bases from V and 8 bases from J, with 14 bases in between. The V gene's germline CDR1 is LGHNA and CDR2 YNFKEQ. The CDR3 sequence is 14 residues long. The CDR3 region is CASSLQGSEEKLFF. As DNA, the CDR3 is TGTGCCAGCAGCCTACAGGGAAGCGAGGAAAAACTGTTTTTT.

V is TRBV24-1 and J is TRBJ2-5; 8 bases align to TRBD2. Germline CDR1 and CDR2: KGHDR and SFDVKD. CDR3 length equals 16 residues. V dropped 2 bases and J dropped 4; count of bases not matched to a gene: 8. The CDR3 loop reads CATSDSGVAGGETQYF. The CDR3 coding sequence is TGTGCCACCAGTGATTCAGGAGTGGCGGGGGGAGAGACCCAGTACTTC.